This T cell receptor beta chain was obtained from a study of T cell responses to AZD1222 COVID-19 vaccine. CDR1 and CDR2 (germline): KGHDR, SFDVKD. CDR3 length: 12 amino acids. Deletions cut 4 bases from V and 2 bases from J, with 4 bases between. As for this clone: The antigen is undetermined.

Only in-frame clones appear in the TCRdb table, and some are missing; sequencing was by immunoSEQ multiplex PCR. Here the sample spans some 150,000 clones, roughly 89% being singletons. General study findings and limits: Spike-specific TCR breadth and depth rose after two AZD1222 doses.

The chain links TRBV24-1 to TRBJ1-2; D unresolved. The sample in question was peripheral blood, obtained on day 0 of AZD1222 vaccination. The clonotype originates from an adult in good health. The CDR3 loop reads CATSDQNYGYTF. For the CDR3, the DNA is TGTGCCACCAGTGACCAGAACTATGGCTACACCTTC.